This TCR beta chain was sequenced in a study of CD8 T cells in Susac syndrome (dated by TCRdb to between 2017 and 2020). Some background on the complete study: The study used repertoire sequencing to test whether antigen drove CD8+ T cell activation and differentiation in Susac syndrome. Study-level results and caveats: The TCR sequencing and HLA analysis was acknowledged to have included a relatively small number of individuals.

RNA was extracted with the RNeasy kit and 0.5 to 1 ug was reverse transcribed using random hexamers. The immunoSEQ multiplex PCR assay, which covers 54 Vbeta and 13 Jbeta segments, was used to amplify TCR beta CDR3 regions. PCR amplification bias was corrected using a synthetic template baseline for primer optimization and computational correction. As for the authors' bioinformatics: Reads were annotated to V, D and J genes according to IMGT and were analyzed with immunoSEQ Analyzer, with only productive sequences retained. Clonality was computed as one minus Shannon entropy normalized by log2 of the number of productive unique sequences. Public and private clones were assessed among the 100 most prevalent clones of each patient and control. Susac-specific clones were defined as absent from healthy and MS cohorts, around 980 published viral clones and other ImmuneACCESS disease sequences. TCRdb reprocessing: public reads trimmed at Q25 with fastp, clones called with MiXCR, in-frame beta chains kept. Every CDR3 protein is listed once, alongside the most common genes and DNA of its rows. These V and J calls are TCRdb output, not the study's own analysis. Across this sample there are around 190,000 distinct CDR3 sequences, with roughly 94% seen only once. The ten largest clones capture less than 0.11% of the sample.

V was cut back by 3 bases and J by 8 bases, leaving a gap of 14 bases between them. The CDR3 runs 14 amino acids, cysteine and phenylalanine included. Of all the DNA, just the CDR3 is kept, 42 bases in frame from base 1. CDR1 SGDLS and CDR2 YYNGEE were looked up in the germline V gene. Of note for this clonotype: Its recognized antigen is unknown. Base qualities are not provided; no much larger clone lies one nucleotide away.

High-throughput TCR beta sequencing profiled peripheral blood CD8+ and CD4+ T cells from healthy donors, Susac syndrome patients and multiple sclerosis patients. Healthy donors were included as age- and sex-matched controls. Bulk CD8+ and CD4+ T cells were purified magnetically by negative isolation, whereas CD8+ TEMRA cells were enriched by FACS. Blood was collected in EDTA tubes and processed within 24 hours, with PBMCs isolated through density gradient centrifugation. PBMCs intended for TCR sequencing were cryopreserved in liquid nitrogen and were subsequently thawed in a 37 degrees C water bath. Purity of sorted or isolated CD4+, CD8+ and CD8+ TEMRA cells was at least 90%.

Sequenced input: CD4+ T cells from PBMCs. This receptor was identified in a human donor in good health. This chain is built from TRBV9 and TRBJ1-4, with the D gene not confidently named. The CDR3 region: CASSAMPGGEKLFF. In nucleotide form, the sequence is TGTGCCAGCAGCGCTATGCCTGGAGGGGAAAAACTGTTTTTT. Outside the CDR3, residues come from the reference TRBV9 and TRBJ1-4 proteins, so the full variable domain is: DSGVTQTPKHLITATGQRVTLRCSPRSGDLSVYWYQQSLDQGLQFLIQYYNGEERAKGNILERFSAQQFPDLHSELNLSSLELGDSALYFCASSAMPGGEKLFFGSGTQLSVL.